The 2 T cell receptor beta chains below all came from one sample that was sequenced in a study of identifying expanded T cells in peripheral blood. Profiled with immunoSEQ multiplex PCR; TCRdb holds only in-frame clones, not every one. This table has about 50,000 clones, approximately 80% appearing once. Sequencing was performed on blood. The source of these receptors is a person between 18 and 75 years old in good health.

The chain is built from TRBV18 and TRBJ1-2; D gene unclear. Germline CDR1 reads KGHSH; CDR2 reads LQKENI. V was shortened by 0 bases and J by 2 bases, with 10 bases between the two germline ends. The CDR3 is made up of 15 amino acids. The CDR3: CASSPPVRKNYGYTF. CDR3 in DNA: TGTGCCAGCTCACCACCGGTGAGGAAGAACTATGGCTACACCTTC.

The gene calls are TRBV6-1 and TRBJ1-1; D is unresolved. The germline V gene has CDR1 MNHNS and CDR2 SASEGT. The CDR3 is made up of 12 amino acids. Trimming took off 8 bases at V and 6 bases at J, with 13 bases between the two ends. The chain's CDR3 is CASGVGRAEAFF. In DNA form, the CDR3 reads TGTGCCAGCGGGGTGGGGAGGGCTGAAGCTTTCTTT.